A few counts support the clone carrying this T cell receptor beta chain. The antigen is undetermined. For Graves' hyperthyroidism to be stable, ophthalmopathy could not progress within 18 months. Template material for amplifying TCR beta CDR3 regions consisted of RNA transcripts. Initially, a first-round RT-PCR of the TCR CDR3 employed the HTBI primer set. TCRdb reprocessed the multiplex PCR reads with MiXCR, giving one entry per CDR3 protein. The table shows hundreds of thousands of distinct CDR3 sequences, with approximately 15% occurring only once. This specimen belongs to a study of T cells in Graves' hyperthyroidism and ophthalmopathy. General study findings and limits: The model forecast ophthalmopathy, anticipating it by a median around 6.4 months before onset.

Germline V CDR1 and CDR2: LNHDA, SQIVND (reference sequence). The ends were cut back, 6 bases at V and 1 base at J, with 12 bases in the middle. The CDR3 covers 15 residues. The clonotype comes from a woman aged 18-30 years with Graves' hyperthyroidism. The chain couples TRBV19 to TRBJ2-2; TRBD1 might be the D (6 bases). Sequencing was done on a sample of blood. The CDR3 region has the DNA TGTGCCAGTAGGGTTGGGGGCCAGAACACCGGGGAGCTGTTTTTT. This sequence encodes CASRVGGQNTGELFF. Using reference TRBV19 and TRBJ2-2 for the parts outside the CDR3, the full variable domain is DGGITQSPKYLFRKEGQNVTLSCEQNLNHDAMYWYRQDPGQGLRLIYYSQIVNDFQKGDIAEGYSVSREKKESFPLTVTSAQKNPTAFYLCASRVGGQNTGELFFGEGSRLTVL.